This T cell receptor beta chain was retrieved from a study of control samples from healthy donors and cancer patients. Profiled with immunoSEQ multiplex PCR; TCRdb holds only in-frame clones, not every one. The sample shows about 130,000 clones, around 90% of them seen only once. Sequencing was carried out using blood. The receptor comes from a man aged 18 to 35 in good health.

CDR3 nucleotides: TGTGCCAGCACTCCTTGGGGGGGGCCCTTATATGGCTACACCTTC. It yields the protein CASTPWGGPLYGYTF. V and J are TRBV9 and TRBJ1-2; D might be TRBD1 (6 bases). Per the germline V gene, CDR1 is SGDLS and CDR2 is YYNGEE. V was trimmed by 6 bases and J by 5 bases, leaving 20 bases between them. This CDR3 comprises 15 residues.